Each of the 4 T cell receptor beta chains below was sequenced from the same sample in a study of tumor and adjacent non-tumor tissue in lung cancer. This sample's RNA came from whole unsorted tissue. The library came from three nested PCR rounds adapted from ARM-PCR protocols. In TCRdb, the multiplex PCR reads were re-called with MiXCR into one record per CDR3 protein. The table lists some 200,000 distinct CDR3 sequences, less than 80% of them singletons. Sequenced sample: lung tumor tissue. The receptors here all came from a man in his fifties or sixties with non-small cell lung cancer.

At least ten counts were recorded for this clonotype. The chain combines TRBV11-2 with TRBJ1-6; 8 bases match TRBD1. The V gene's germline CDR1 is SGHAT and CDR2 FQNNGV. The ends lost 5 bases at V and 19 bases at J; junction bases unmatched: 10. This CDR3 has 12 amino acids. In nucleotides, the CDR3 is TGTGCCAGCAGCCACCCGGACAGGGAGGCACACTTT. Its translation: CASSHPDREAHF.

Notes on this clonotype: Possible read error: a much larger clone is one base away. The V gene is TRBV4-3, the J gene TRBJ1-1; D remains ambiguous. Trimming took 0 bases from V and 10 from J, leaving 15 bases between them. The CDR3 has 14 residues. CDR1 is LGHNA and CDR2 is YSLEER in the germline V gene. Here the CDR3 reads CASSQDPSASIAFF. The CDR3 DNA is TGCGCCAGCAGCCAAGATCCAAGCGCCTCAATAGCTTTCTTT.

In the case of this clonotype: The junction shows a germline mismatch at one end, possibly a read error. The chain combines TRBV20-1 with TRBJ2-7; weak D call: TRBD2 (5 bases). From germline, CDR1 is DFQATT and CDR2 SNEGSKA (reference sequence). CDR3 length equals 11 residues. CDR3 in DNA: TGCAGTACTAGAGATCTGACTAACGAGTACTTC. This encodes CSTRDLTNEYF.

Worth noting for this clonotype: No conserved phenylalanine or tryptophan is present at the end of the CDR3, so a read error is the likely explanation. The V gene is TRBV6-1, the J gene TRBJ1-4; possibly TRBD1 for D (6 bases). V lost 7 bases and J 8 bases, leaving 17 bases between the germline ends. The CDR3 spans 14 residues. The V gene's germline CDR1 is MNHNS and CDR2 SASEGT. DNA of the CDR3: TGTGCCAGCAACCTTGACAGGTGGCGGGAAAAACTGTTTTTG. Translation: CASNLDRWREKLFL.